One and the same sample provided the 6 T cell receptor beta chains below, sequenced in a study of a mutant IDH1 vaccine in newly diagnosed glioma. Clones were sequenced by immunoSEQ multiplex PCR, and TCRdb holds only the in-frame ones, with some missing. Counted here are roughly 70,000 clones, around 86% occurring once; the ten biggest clones make up around 3%. Time point defined: baseline, week 1 (first vaccination visit). As for treatment: pre-vaccination baseline after standard-of-care therapy. The sequences come from PBMCs, collected from a glioma patient treated with radiotherapy, temozolomide or both. The origin of the receptors is a man aged 25 to 40 with glioma.

The chain joins TRBV27 to TRBJ1-4; D uncertain. The germline CDR1 and CDR2 sequences are MNHEY and SMNVEV (reference sequence). The length of the CDR3 is 12 residues. Trimming pared 5 bases from V and 2 bases from J, leaving 3 bases between. The CDR3 DNA reads as TGTGCCAGCAGTGGTACTAATGAAAAACTGTTTTTT. Protein product: CASSGTNEKLFF.

This chain joins TRBV27 and TRBJ1-6; a weak D match, TRBD1 (5 bases). CDR1 MNHEY and CDR2 SMNVEV come from the germline V gene (reference sequence). The CDR3 runs 16 residues. Trimming took 2 bases from V and 1 from J, leaving 9 bases between them. The CDR3 nucleotides are TGTGCCAGCAGTTTAATGCAGGGTTCCTATAATTCACCCCTCCACTTT. This gives the protein CASSLMQGSYNSPLHF.

DNA for the CDR3: TGTGCCAGCAGTTTGGATGGGCACACGCAGTATTTT. It specifies CASSLDGHTQYF. This chain connects TRBV28 to TRBJ2-3; D not resolved. Trimming cost V 3 bases and J 9 bases, with 10 bases left between them. The CDR3 consists of 12 residues. The germline V gene encodes CDR1 MDHEN and CDR2 SYDVKM. Using reference TRBV28 and TRBJ2-3 for the parts outside the CDR3, the full variable domain is DVKVTQSSRYLVKRTGEKVFLECVQDMDHENMFWYRQDPGLGLRLIYFSYDVKMKEKGDIPEGYSVSREKKERFSLILESASTNQTSMYLCASSLDGHTQYFGPGTRLTVL.

The chain has TRBV19 and TRBJ1-5; 9 nucleotides align to TRBD1. Germline CDR1 reads LNHDA; CDR2 reads SQIVND (reference sequence). The CDR3 covers 16 residues. The J segment lost 2 bases and the V segment lost 6 bases, leaving 8 bases of the junction unmatched. CDR3 nucleotide sequence: TGTGCCAGTAGGATGGGGGACAGGGTTCGCAATCAGCCCCAGCATTTT. Protein product: CASRMGDRVRNQPQHF. Full variable domain (missing parts from reference TRBV19 and TRBJ1-5): DGGITQSPKYLFRKEGQNVTLSCEQNLNHDAMYWYRQDPGQGLRLIYYSQIVNDFQKGDIAEGYSVSREKKESFPLTVTSAQKNPTAFYLCASRMGDRVRNQPQHFGDGTRLSIL.

The CDR3 here is CASSTPGRTYGYTF. The CDR3 bases are TGTGCCAGTAGTACTCCGGGACGCACCTATGGCTACACCTTC. The chain joins TRBV19 to TRBJ1-2; TRBD1 might be the D (5 bases). The CDR3 extends over 14 amino acids. Germline V gives CDR1 LNHDA, CDR2 SQIVND (reference sequence). The germline V and J ends were trimmed by 4 bases and 4 bases, with 13 bases remaining between them. The variable domain in full, completed from reference TRBV19 and TRBJ1-2, reads DGGITQSPKYLFRKEGQNVTLSCEQNLNHDAMYWYRQDPGQGLRLIYYSQIVNDFQKGDIAEGYSVSREKKESFPLTVTSAQKNPTAFYLCASSTPGRTYGYTFGSGTRLTVV.

The chain joins TRBV5-6 to TRBJ2-5; D is possibly TRBD1 (5 bases). Per the germline V gene, CDR1 is SGHDT and CDR2 is YYEEEE. The V end was cut by 1 base, the J end by 1 base, with 8 bases between. The CDR3 has 14 residues. The CDR3: CASSLYRSQETQYF. The DNA for the CDR3 is TGTGCCAGCAGCTTGTACAGGTCCCAAGAGACCCAGTACTTC.